Below, 29 T cell receptor beta chains from the same sample are listed, as sequenced in a study of sequential checkpoint blockade in melanoma. Sequencing was performed with immunoSEQ multiplex PCR; in TCRdb, only in-frame clones are kept and a portion is missing. The profile shows tens of thousands of clones, around 80% of them singletons. Treatment indicated: randomized to nivolumab then ipilimumab (arm A) or the reverse (arm B). The specimen comprised CD8+ T cells sorted from blood (inferred from file names), sampled from a patient given nivolumab and ipilimumab in sequence. The receptors were gathered from a human donor with melanoma.

The chain links TRBV7-3 to TRBJ2-1, with D possibly TRBD2 on 5 matching bases. Trimming removed 5 bases from V and 9 bases from J, with 14 bases in between. Germline-derived CDR1 and CDR2 are SGHTA and FQGTGA. The CDR3 is 13 amino acids. CDR3 in amino acids: CASSLARSAEQFF. The CDR3 DNA is TGTGCCAGCAGCCTAGCCCGTTCCGCTGAGCAGTTCTTC.

The chain has TRBV5-1 and TRBJ2-7, with TRBD1 identical over 7 bases. This CDR3 has 15 amino acids. V shed 0 bases, J shed 0 bases, and the junction held 3 bases outside the gene matches. Germline V gene sequence: CDR1 SGHRS, CDR2 YFSETQ. The CDR3: CASSLDRGNSYEQYF. DNA for the CDR3: TGCGCCAGCAGCTTGGACAGGGGCAACTCCTACGAGCAGTACTTC.

The rearrangement joins TRBV15 to TRBJ1-2, with TRBD1 matching 7 bases. Germline V gives CDR1 LNHNV, CDR2 YYDKDF (reference sequence). The trim removed 0 bases at V and 4 bases at J, leaving 5 bases unmatched. This CDR3 comprises 15 residues. The DNA of the CDR3 is TGTGCCACCAGCAGAGATTCACAGGGGAGCTATGGCTACACCTTC. Its protein product is CATSRDSQGSYGYTF.

The chain uses TRBV7-9 and TRBJ1-4; 7 nucleotides match TRBD1. V lost 3 bases to trimming and J lost 8 bases; unmatched junction nucleotides: 6. Per the germline V gene, CDR1 is SEHNR and CDR2 is FQNEAQ (reference sequence). CDR3 size: 14 residues. CDR3 sequence reads: CASSLGQSSEKLFF. The CDR3 DNA sequence: TGTGCCAGCAGCTTGGGACAGTCAAGCGAAAAACTGTTTTTT.

The chain employs TRBV5-8 and TRBJ2-5, with D possibly matching TRBD1 (5 bases). The germline V and J ends were trimmed by 0 bases and 6 bases, with 12 bases remaining between them. This CDR3 comprises 14 residues. Germline V gene data show CDR1 as SGHTS and CDR2 as YDEGEE. CDR3 amino acids: CASSLGQGRKTQYF. The CDR3 DNA reads TGTGCCAGCAGCTTGGGTCAGGGTAGGAAGACCCAGTACTTC.

The V and J genes are TRBV7-3 and TRBJ2-2, with D maybe TRBD1 (5 bases). Germline assignment: CDR1 SGHTA and CDR2 FQGTGA. The CDR3 has 15 residues. V lost 4 bases and J 4 bases, leaving 13 bases between the germline ends. The CDR3 DNA reads as TGTGCCAGCAGCTCCAGGGCCCCCGGCACCGGGGAGCTGTTTTTT. This codes for CASSSRAPGTGELFF.

The chain has TRBV9 and TRBJ1-3; TRBD1 matches 8 bases. This CDR3 has 15 amino acids. Per the germline V gene, CDR1 is SGDLS and CDR2 is YYNGEE. V trimming: 4 bases; J trimming: 2 bases; junction bases outside the gene matches: 5. CDR3 DNA sequence: TGTGCCAGCAGCCACGCAGGGGGCACTGGAAACACCATATATTTT. Residues: CASSHAGGTGNTIYF.

The J gene is TRBJ2-3, the V gene TRBV19, with D perhaps TRBD1 (5 bases). V was clipped by 3 bases and J by 7 bases, with 11 bases between them. The germline V gene encodes CDR1 LNHDA and CDR2 SQIVND (reference sequence). The CDR3 runs to 13 residues. The CDR3, as DNA: TGTGCCAGTAGTATTCAGGGCGACCATACGCAGTATTTT. It specifies CASSIQGDHTQYF.

The chain has TRBV18 and TRBJ1-5; 9 nucleotides match TRBD1. The CDR3 is 15 residues long. Trimming at V came to 4 bases and at J to 5 bases, leaving 6 bases not matched to a gene. From germline, CDR1 is KGHSH and CDR2 LQKENI. For the CDR3, the DNA is TGTGCCAGCTCACTGACAGGGGGGTGGGATCAGCCCCAGCATTTT. Translation: CASSLTGGWDQPQHF.

As DNA, the CDR3 is TGTGCCAGCAGCCTCGACAGGGAGACCCAGTACTTC. It encodes CASSLDRETQYF. The chain is built from TRBV7-2 and TRBJ2-5, with D possibly TRBD1 on 6 matching bases. CDR3 length: 12 amino acids. The V end was cut by 5 bases, the J end by 5 bases, with 9 bases between. The V gene's germline CDR1 is SGHTA and CDR2 FQGNSA.

The chain has TRBV5-1 and TRBJ2-7; 7 bases are a match to TRBD1. Trimming cost V 6 bases and J 2 bases; bases outside gene matches: 5. The germline V gene encodes CDR1 SGHRS and CDR2 YFSETQ. The CDR3 runs 13 residues. CDR3 nucleotide sequence: TGCGCCAGCACAGGGACAGACCCCTACGAGCAGTACTTC. It translates to CASTGTDPYEQYF.

V and J are TRBV28 and TRBJ2-7; D not certain. Germline CDR1 is MDHEN and CDR2 is SYDVKM. This CDR3 is 15 amino acids long. V was clipped by 2 bases and J by 2 bases, with 13 bases between them. CDR3 bases: TGTGCCAGCAGTTTAGTGGCCAGGATGACCTACGAGCAGTACTTC. Protein product: CASSLVARMTYEQYF.

The chain couples TRBV28 to TRBJ2-7; weak D call: TRBD2 (5 bases). V was clipped by 3 bases and J by 3 bases, with 9 bases between them. The CDR3 is 13 residues long. Germline assignment: CDR1 MDHEN and CDR2 SYDVKM. The CDR3 DNA sequence: TGTGCCAGCAGTTTTACGGGGATCTACGAGCAGTACTTC. It encodes CASSFTGIYEQYF.

The gene calls are TRBV14 and TRBJ2-7, with 9 positions matching TRBD1. After removal of 0 bases from V and 2 bases from J, the junction contained 8 bases not matched to a gene. The germline V gene has CDR1 SGHDN and CDR2 FVKESK. This CDR3 has 17 amino acids. CDR3 coding DNA: TGTGCCAGCAGCCAAGACTACTTCGGGACAGGGACCTACGAGCAGTACTTC. Protein product: CASSQDYFGTGTYEQYF.

The chain uses TRBV9 and TRBJ2-3; 9 bases are shared with TRBD1. Germline V gives CDR1 SGDLS, CDR2 YYNGEE. The CDR3 covers 15 residues. V gave up 3 bases and J gave up 4 bases; unmatched junction bases: 6. CDR3 region: CASSGTGGHADTQYF. The CDR3 DNA follows: TGTGCCAGCAGCGGAACAGGGGGCCACGCAGATACGCAGTATTTT.

The CDR3 spells CASSLFGWASGSENEQFF. The CDR3 nucleotides are TGTGCCAGCAGTTTATTCGGCTGGGCTAGCGGGAGTGAAAATGAGCAGTTCTTC. The rearrangement uses TRBV27 and TRBJ2-1; 10 bases line up with TRBD2. Unmatched junction bases numbered 13, after V lost 1 base and J lost 7 bases. CDR3 size: 18 residues. Germline assignment: CDR1 MNHEY and CDR2 SMNVEV (reference sequence).

The J gene is TRBJ2-1, the V gene TRBV21-1; the table's D call of TRBD2 was not tested on the DNA. TRBV21-1 is recorded as a pseudogene. CDR3 size: 17 residues. Here the CDR3 DNA reads TGTGCCAGCAGCAAGCCTAGCGGGAGGGCCAGAGTTTATGAGCAGTTCTTC. Amino acid sequence: CASSKPSGRARVYEQFF.

This clone was recorded a few times. V gene TRBV19 combines with J gene TRBJ2-7; TRBD2 matches 8 bases. Germline lookup yields CDR1 LNHDA and CDR2 SQIVND (reference sequence). J was trimmed by 5 bases and V by 8 bases; bases with no gene match: 8. The CDR3 extends over 13 amino acids. CDR3 sequence reads: CASHSGRVNEQYF. The CDR3 coding sequence is TGTGCCAGTCATTCCGGGAGGGTCAACGAGCAGTACTTC.

The rearrangement joins TRBV30 to TRBJ2-1; D is uncertain. Trimming took 1 base from V and 10 from J, leaving 8 bases between them. Germline V lookup: CDR1 GTSNPN, CDR2 SVGIG (reference sequence). CDR3 size: 11 residues. CDR3 loop: CAWSDRGEQFF. The CDR3 region has the DNA TGTGCCTGGAGTGACCGAGGCGAGCAGTTCTTC.

J is TRBJ1-1 and V is TRBV10-3; TRBD1 agrees at 8 bases. CDR1 ENHRY and CDR2 SYGVKD come from the germline V gene. This CDR3 spans 16 amino acids. V gave up 6 bases and J gave up 0 bases; unmatched junction bases: 9. The CDR3 sequence: CAIRDSDRGMNTEAFF. The CDR3 DNA sequence: TGTGCCATCAGAGATAGCGACAGGGGAATGAACACTGAAGCTTTCTTT.

The CDR3 DNA reads as TGTGCCAGCAGCTTGACTAGCGGGAGGGGATCTGGTGAGCAGTTCTTC. Translation gives CASSLTSGRGSGEQFF. The chain couples TRBV7-2 to TRBJ2-1, with TRBD2 matching over 14 bases. Germline V CDR1 and CDR2: SGHTA, FQGNSA. The J segment lost 9 bases and the V segment lost 3 bases, leaving 7 bases of the junction unmatched. The CDR3 runs 16 residues.

This chain uses TRBV19 with TRBJ1-2; D possibly corresponds to TRBD1 (6 bases). This CDR3 comprises 13 residues. Trimming left V 4 bases short and J 9 bases short, with 15 bases between. Germline values: CDR1 LNHDA, CDR2 SQIVND (reference sequence). The CDR3 coding sequence is TGTGCCAGTAGTACGGAGGACAGTTTAAGCTACACCTTC. The encoded protein is CASSTEDSLSYTF.

The chain combines TRBV10-1 with TRBJ2-7; the D gene is possibly TRBD2 (6 bases). The CDR3 sequence is 14 residues long. Trimming pared 9 bases from V and 3 bases from J, leaving 18 bases between. Germline-derived CDR1 and CDR2 are WNHNN and SYGVQD (reference sequence). The CDR3: CARGGYRANYEQYF. The CDR3 DNA sequence: TGCGCCAGGGGGGGTTATAGGGCAAACTACGAGCAGTACTTC.

This clone was seen a handful of times. The gene calls are TRBV11-3 and TRBJ2-7, with a weak D call TRBD2 (5 bases). With 3 bases removed from V and 5 bases from J, the gap between germline ends came to 5 bases. CDR1 and CDR2 from the germline V gene are SGHNT and YENEEA. The CDR3 length is 11 residues. The chain's CDR3 is CASSFGDEQYF. CDR3 in DNA: TGTGCCAGCAGCTTCGGGGACGAGCAGTACTTC.

The rearrangement joins TRBV7-2 to TRBJ2-1, with 12 bases lining up with TRBD2. Germline trimming cut 3 bases from V and 7 bases from J; bases unmatched to any gene: 10. The CDR3 spans 17 residues. CDR1 and CDR2 from the germline V gene are SGHTA and FQGNSA. The CDR3 loop reads CASSFQSSGRASNEQFF. The CDR3 DNA reads TGTGCCAGCAGCTTTCAGTCTAGCGGGAGGGCCTCTAATGAGCAGTTCTTC.

The genes are TRBV15 and TRBJ1-3; a weak D match, TRBD1 (6 bases). Germline V gene data show CDR1 as LNHNV and CDR2 as YYDKDF (reference sequence). This CDR3 has 15 residues. V lost 0 bases, J lost 0 bases, and 6 bases lay in between. The CDR3 loop is CATSRDRGSGNTIYF. The CDR3 nucleotides are TGTGCCACCAGCAGAGACAGGGGCTCTGGAAACACCATATATTTT.

This clone appeared a single time. This sequence joins TRBV18 and TRBJ1-1; TRBD1 might be the D (5 bases). Trimming removed 3 bases at V and 4 bases at J, with 15 bases between. This CDR3 has 15 residues. From germline, CDR1 is KGHSH and CDR2 LQKENI. CDR3 DNA sequence: TGTGCCAGCTCACCGGGGACTTCTAGGAGCACTGAAGCTTTCTTT. Residues: CASSPGTSRSTEAFF.

J is TRBJ2-7 and V is TRBV5-1; 9 bases are a match to TRBD2. Unmatched junction bases numbered 6, after V lost 4 bases and J lost 4 bases. This CDR3 region has 14 residues. Germline CDR1 is SGHRS and CDR2 is YFSETQ. The CDR3 region is CASSVGGREYEQYF. For the CDR3, the DNA is TGCGCCAGCAGCGTCGGCGGGAGGGAATACGAGCAGTACTTC.

The rearrangement links TRBV25-1 to TRBJ2-5; the D gene is possibly TRBD1 (6 bases). This CDR3 has 17 amino acids. Germline loops: CDR1 MGHDK, CDR2 SYGVNS. Trimming pared 0 bases from V and 5 bases from J, leaving 19 bases between. CDR3 nucleotide sequence: TGTGCCAGCAGTGAATATAAGGGTGAGGGGGAACGGGAGACCCAGTACTTC. Amino acids: CASSEYKGEGERETQYF.